This TCR beta chain emerged from a study of blood T cell repertoires in COVID-19. Study-level information: The samples span acute and convalescent COVID-19 from the United States, Italy and Spain. In each case, the material was cDNA or gDNA derived from T cells, B-cell-depleted T cells, or PBMCs.

Authors' methods: Using reference gene primer amplification, nucleated cell counts were estimated. Profiled with immunoSEQ multiplex PCR; TCRdb holds only in-frame clones, not every one. The V and J calls and clone size come from that table; D and trimming were worked out from the DNA. The sample carries approximately 240,000 clones, 70% to 85% recorded once. Details on this clone: This same CDR3 is encoded by further DNA sequences in the sample.

This clonotype originated in a woman aged 40-49 years who had recovered from COVID-19. The sequenced material came from peripheral blood.

In DNA form, the CDR3 reads TGTGCCAGCAAATCACAGGGGGCCACAGATACGCAGTATTTT. Protein sequence: CASKSQGATDTQYF. The rearrangement joins TRBV19 to TRBJ2-3; 9 positions agree with TRBD1. Germline assignment: CDR1 LNHDA and CDR2 SQIVND (reference sequence). CDR3 length equals 14 residues. Losses at the gene ends were 9 bases for V and 2 bases for J; bases not matched to a gene: 6.